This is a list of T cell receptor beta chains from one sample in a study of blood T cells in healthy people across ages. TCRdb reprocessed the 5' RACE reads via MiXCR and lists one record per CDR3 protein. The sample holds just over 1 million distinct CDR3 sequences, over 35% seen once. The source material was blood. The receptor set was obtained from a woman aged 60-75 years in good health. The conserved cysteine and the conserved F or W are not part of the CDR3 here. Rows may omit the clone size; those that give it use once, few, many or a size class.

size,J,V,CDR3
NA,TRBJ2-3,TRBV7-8,ASSLVLAGLTDTQY
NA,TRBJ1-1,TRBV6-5,ASSYWSGTGRSTEAF
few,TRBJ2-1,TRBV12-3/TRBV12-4,ASGDYANEQF
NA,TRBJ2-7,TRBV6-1,ASRHLFGSYEQY
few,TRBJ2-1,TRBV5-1,ASSPSSGSRDNEQF
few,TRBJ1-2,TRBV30,AWKDRGNYGYT
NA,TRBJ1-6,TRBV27,ASSPGPLYSPLH
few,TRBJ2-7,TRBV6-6,ASRPRTGRGYEQY
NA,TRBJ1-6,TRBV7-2,ASSLGTTGLNNSPLH
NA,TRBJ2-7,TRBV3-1,ASSQGWGLGIEQY
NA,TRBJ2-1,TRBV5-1,ASSLGLARSSYNEQF
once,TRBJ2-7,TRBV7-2,ASSLAGGQGEQY
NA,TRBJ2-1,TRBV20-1,SAAPTSGVYNEQF
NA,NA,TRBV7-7,ASSFDLSTYNEQY
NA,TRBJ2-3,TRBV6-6,ASSYSGRGTSTDTQY
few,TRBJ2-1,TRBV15,ATSRGSASDNEQF
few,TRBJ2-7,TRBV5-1,ASSFEGGEQY
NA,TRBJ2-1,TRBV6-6,ASSPGTQGGYEQF
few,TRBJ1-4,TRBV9,ASSAGANEKLF
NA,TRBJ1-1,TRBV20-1,SAKPRTGRMNTEAF
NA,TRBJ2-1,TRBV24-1,ATSGGNSYNEQF